This TCR beta chain came from a study of blood T cell repertoires in COVID-19. Study summary: Acute and convalescent COVID-19 specimens originated in the United States, Italy and Spain.

Original analysis: Estimates of nucleated cell counts were drawn from the amplification of reference gene primers. The assay was immunoSEQ multiplex PCR, and TCRdb's table has in-frame clones only and misses some. V and J calls and clone size are given by that table; D and trimming were obtained from the DNA. Of tens of thousands of clones in the sample, roughly nine tenths were seen once. V shed 5 bases and J shed 0 bases, with 5 bases lying between them. The V gene's germline CDR1 is SQVTM and CDR2 ANQGSEA. The CDR3 is made up of 13 amino acids. This clone is a singleton in its sample. The sequencing sample was made of peripheral blood. The source of this sequence is a man older than 75 in a cohort sampled during active COVID-19. The J gene is TRBJ2-6, the V gene TRBV29-1; a weak D match, TRBD1 (5 bases). This chain's CDR3 is CSVTGSGANVLTF. In nucleotides, the CDR3 is TGCAGCGTTACAGGCTCTGGGGCCAACGTCCTGACTTTC.